This passage covers 28 T cell receptor beta chains from one sample sequenced in a study of blood T cell repertoires in COVID-19. Sequencing was performed with immunoSEQ multiplex PCR; in TCRdb, only in-frame clones are kept and a portion is missing. The sample records some 200,000 clones, about 80% being singletons. The source material was peripheral blood. The receptors were gathered from a man aged 25-45 years with active or convalescent COVID-19.

The chain carries TRBV19 and TRBJ1-5, with 10 nucleotides matching TRBD1. This CDR3 is built from 19 residues. Looked up from germline, CDR1 is LNHDA and CDR2 is SQIVND (reference sequence). V lost 3 bases, J lost 5 bases, and 16 bases stayed unmatched. CDR3 nucleotides: TGTGCCAGTAGTATGACCGGGACAGGGGACGCCCTCTTCGATCAGCCCCAGCATTTT. Its translation is CASSMTGTGDALFDQPQHF.

The V call is TRBV6-5, the J call TRBJ1-1, with D perhaps matching TRBD1 (6 bases). Per germline, CDR1 MNHEY and CDR2 SVGAGI. Trimming removed 2 bases from V and 2 bases from J, with 12 bases in between. This CDR3 has 15 residues. CDR3 DNA sequence: TGTGCCAGCAGTTACACCGGACAGCCCAACACTGAAGCTTTCTTT. Protein: CASSYTGQPNTEAFF.

This sequence joins TRBV19 and TRBJ1-1; no firm D call. The CDR3 spans 14 residues. Germline V lookup: CDR1 LNHDA, CDR2 SQIVND (reference sequence). V lost 4 bases and J lost 0, with 9 bases in between. The CDR3 sequence: CASSTRGVNTEAFF. CDR3 bases: TGTGCCAGTAGTACACGTGGAGTGAACACTGAAGCTTTCTTT.

The chain carries TRBV10-1 and TRBJ1-1, with D unclear. Germline loops: CDR1 WNHNN, CDR2 SYGVQD (reference sequence). V gave up 0 bases and J gave up 8 bases, with 19 bases separating them. The CDR3 is 16 residues long. Here the CDR3 reads CASSESSRSEVWEAFF. CDR3 sequence (DNA): TGCGCCAGCAGTGAGTCTTCGAGGTCCGAGGTTTGGGAAGCTTTCTTT.

The chain has TRBV3-1 (or the pseudogene TRBV3-2) and TRBJ1-1, with D perhaps matching TRBD1 (5 bases). CDR1 LGHDT and CDR2 YNNKEL come from the germline V gene (reference sequence). V lost 1 base, J lost 6 bases, and 12 bases lay in between. CDR3 size: 14 residues. CDR3 residues: CASSQGGGTAEAFF. The CDR3 region has the DNA TGTGCCAGCAGCCAAGGGGGGGGTACCGCTGAAGCTTTCTTT.

This clone was picked up one time. V and J are TRBV6-4 and TRBJ2-1, with TRBD2 matching over 11 bases. V lost 0 bases and J lost 3; bases outside the gene matches: 19. The CDR3 has 22 residues. Germline CDR1 MRHNA, CDR2 SNTAGT. The CDR3 nucleotides read TGTGCCAGCAGTGACTCGAAAGTGATTATGACTAGCGGGACAAAGATCTACAATGAGCAGTTCTTC. Translation: CASSDSKVIMTSGTKIYNEQFF.

V usage is TRBV28 and J usage is TRBJ1-5; D is unresolved. V lost 8 bases to trimming and J lost 2 bases, with 16 bases between them. CDR1 and CDR2 (germline): MDHEN, SYDVKM. This CDR3 is built from 15 residues. CDR3 bases: TGTGCCAGCGGATTTCGGGGATACGGCAATCAGCCCCAGCATTTT. This translates into CASGFRGYGNQPQHF.

This clone was seen once. The chain couples TRBV4-2 to TRBJ1-3; D remains unclear. CDR3 length: 18 amino acids. Germline V gene lookup returns CDR1 LGHNA and CDR2 YNFKEQ. V dropped 0 bases and J dropped 0 bases, with 15 bases sitting between them. The CDR3 bases are TGTGCCAGCAGCCAAGATGGGCCTGACACATTCTCTGGAAACACCATATATTTT. It codes for CASSQDGPDTFSGNTIYF.

The chain is built from TRBV19 and TRBJ2-3, with TRBD2 identical over 12 bases. CDR1 and CDR2 from the germline V gene are LNHDA and SQIVND (reference sequence). With 5 bases clipped from V and 0 bases from J, the junction kept 9 bases outside the gene matches. The CDR3 has 18 amino acids. CDR3 sequence: CASSSLSGLAGSTDTQYF. The DNA for the CDR3 is TGTGCCAGTAGTTCCCTCTCCGGACTAGCGGGGAGCACAGATACGCAGTATTTT.

This clone was observed a few times. J is TRBJ1-5 and V is TRBV27; unclear D gene. This CDR3 has 15 amino acids. V was trimmed by 2 bases and J by 3 bases, leaving 11 bases between them. Germline lookup yields CDR1 MNHEY and CDR2 SMNVEV (reference sequence). The CDR3 reads CASSLQAGNNQPQHF. The CDR3 DNA sequence: TGTGCCAGCAGTTTACAGGCAGGCAACAATCAGCCCCAGCATTTT.

The chain links TRBV9 to TRBJ1-5; D remains unclear. Trimming stripped 3 bases from V and 0 bases from J, with 7 bases between. The CDR3 is 14 residues long. Germline CDR1 and CDR2: SGDLS and YYNGEE. The CDR3 spells CASSAQNSNQPQHF. For the CDR3, the DNA is TGTGCCAGCAGCGCCCAAAATAGCAATCAGCCCCAGCATTTT.

This chain links TRBV27 with TRBJ2-5; weak D call: TRBD1 (5 bases). This CDR3 spans 11 amino acids. The germline V and J ends were trimmed by 6 bases and 5 bases, with 7 bases remaining between them. The germline V gene has CDR1 MNHEY and CDR2 SMNVEV (reference sequence). The CDR3 protein is CASRAGETQYF. CDR3 nucleotides: TGTGCCAGCAGGGCAGGGGAGACCCAGTACTTC.

This rearrangement joins TRBV6-2 or TRBV6-3 to TRBJ1-1; D is unresolved. This CDR3 has 14 amino acids. V shed 3 bases and J shed 3 bases, with 11 bases lying between them. Germline CDR1 reads MNHEY; CDR2 reads SVGEGT. CDR3 in DNA: TGTGCCAGCAGTTATCCCCGGGGTGACACTGAAGCTTTCTTT. Protein product: CASSYPRGDTEAFF.

The V call is TRBV29-1, the J call TRBJ2-1, with 7 bases matching TRBD2. The CDR3 length is 15 residues. V shed 0 bases, J shed 6 bases, and the junction held 8 bases outside the gene matches. Germline CDR1 reads SQVTM; CDR2 reads ANQGSEA. The CDR3, as DNA: TGCAGCGTTGAAGATCGGGCGGGAGCAGGCAATGAGCAGTTCTTC. Translating it yields CSVEDRAGAGNEQFF.

The rearrangement links TRBV3-1 (or the pseudogene TRBV3-2) to TRBJ2-7; tentative D call: TRBD2 (5 bases). Looked up from germline, CDR1 is LGHDT and CDR2 is YNNKEL (reference sequence). The V end was cut by 3 bases, the J end by 6 bases, with 18 bases between. The CDR3 runs 15 residues. In DNA form, the CDR3 reads TGTGCCAGCAGCCAGCAGCTGGACTTATCGAGCGAGCAGTACTTC. As protein: CASSQQLDLSSEQYF.

With regard to this clone: This CDR3 is also generated by other DNA sequences in the sample. The gene calls are TRBV30 and TRBJ1-4, with D possibly being TRBD1 (5 bases). Trimming took 0 bases from V and 7 from J, leaving 6 bases between them. Germline V lookup: CDR1 GTSNPN, CDR2 SVGIG (reference sequence). The CDR3 is made up of 12 amino acids. The CDR3 sequence: CAWSVQGEKLFF. The CDR3 DNA reads as TGTGCCTGGAGTGTCCAGGGTGAAAAACTGTTTTTT.

The rearrangement links TRBV7-3 to TRBJ2-2; D is unclear. Between the trimmed V and J ends, which lost 1 base and 2 bases, there was a span of 8 bases. From germline, CDR1 is SGHTA and CDR2 FQGTGA. This CDR3 contains 15 residues. This chain's CDR3 is CASSLNPSNTGELFF. The CDR3 DNA follows: TGTGCCAGCAGCTTAAATCCCTCTAACACCGGGGAGCTGTTTTTT. The entire variable domain, with the rest obtained from reference TRBV7-3 and TRBJ2-2, is as follows: GAGVSQTPSNKVTEKGKYVELRCDPISGHTALYWYRQSLGQGPEFLIYFQGTGAADDSGLPNDRFFAVRPEGSVSTLKIQRTERGDSAVYLCASSLNPSNTGELFFGEGSRLTVL.

The chain recombines TRBV5-1 with TRBJ2-1; 8 nucleotides agree with TRBD2. The CDR3 spans 15 residues. With 6 bases clipped from V and 8 bases from J, the junction kept 13 bases outside the gene matches. The germline gives CDR1 SGHRS, CDR2 YFSETQ. The DNA of the CDR3 is TGCGCCAGCATACGGGAGGGCCGTATTGCCGATGAGCAGTTCTTC. The encoded protein is CASIREGRIADEQFF.

The chain employs TRBV7-9 and TRBJ2-7, with 10 bases lining up with TRBD1. The CDR3 sequence is 15 residues long. Germline trimming cut 3 bases from V and 3 bases from J; bases unmatched to any gene: 5. Germline V gene sequence: CDR1 SEHNR, CDR2 FQNEAQ (reference sequence). CDR3 in amino acids: CASSFGQGENYEQYF. The CDR3 DNA follows: TGTGCCAGCAGCTTCGGACAGGGGGAGAACTACGAGCAGTACTTC. The full variable domain, with the rest looked up from reference TRBV7-9 and TRBJ2-7, is DTGVSQNPRHKITKRGQNVTFRCDPISEHNRLYWYRQTLGQGPEFLTYFQNEAQLEKSRLLSDRFSAERPKGSFSTLEIQRTEQGDSAMYLCASSFGQGENYEQYFGPGTRLTVT.

The V gene is TRBV6-1, the J gene TRBJ2-5, with D maybe TRBD2 (5 bases). Germline CDR1 and CDR2: MNHNS and SASEGT. V was pared by 1 base and J by 9 bases, with 9 bases between. The CDR3 spans 12 residues. The CDR3 reads CASSEGARAQYF. The CDR3 DNA reads as TGTGCCAGCAGTGAAGGCGCGAGGGCCCAGTACTTC.

This chain connects TRBV18 to TRBJ2-1, with 10 bases that match TRBD2. This CDR3 is built from 20 residues. Germline trimming cut 0 bases from V and 12 bases from J; bases unmatched to any gene: 23. The germline CDR1 and CDR2 sequences are KGHSH and LQKENI. CDR3 sequence: CASSPPATQGSSSGSRGQFF. DNA of the CDR3: TGTGCCAGCTCACCACCGGCCACACAGGGGAGCTCTAGCGGGAGTAGGGGGCAGTTCTTC.

V is TRBV4-1 and J is TRBJ2-7; D is undetermined. The CDR3 runs 14 residues. V lost 0 bases to trimming and J lost 3 bases, with 9 bases between them. From germline, CDR1 is MGHRA and CDR2 YSYEKL. The DNA of the CDR3 is TGCGCCAGCAGCCAAGACACTTTTCTCTACGAGCAGTACTTC. It specifies CASSQDTFLYEQYF.

The rearrangement joins TRBV2 to TRBJ2-5; 8 bases line up with TRBD2. CDR3 length equals 14 residues. Per germline, CDR1 SNHLY and CDR2 FYNNEI. J gave up 5 bases and V 8 bases, and 10 bases lay outside the gene matches. CDR3 DNA sequence: TGTGCCAGCGCCTCCGGGACTAGTGTGGAGACCCAGTACTTC. As protein: CASASGTSVETQYF.

This clone was detected only once. The chain couples TRBV15 to TRBJ1-3; D is undetermined. Trimming took off 5 bases at V and 0 bases at J, with 8 bases between the two ends. Per germline, CDR1 LNHNV and CDR2 YYDKDF (reference sequence). The length of the CDR3 is 14 residues. CDR3 sequence reads: CATSRGSSGNTIYF. The CDR3 DNA reads TGTGCCACCAGCCGCGGGAGCTCTGGAAACACCATATATTTT.

The CDR3 coding sequence is TGTGCCAGCAGTGAAGCCTGGAGTCGGCAGGGGGGACCCCTCCACTTT. Protein sequence: CASSEAWSRQGGPLHF. V usage is TRBV6-1 and J usage is TRBJ1-6; the match to TRBD1 covers 7 bases. Germline CDR1 and CDR2: MNHNS and SASEGT. The CDR3 loop spans 16 amino acids. Losses at the gene ends were 0 bases for V and 12 bases for J; bases not matched to a gene: 11.

The genes are TRBV7-9 and TRBJ2-3, with D perhaps matching TRBD1 (7 bases). V was clipped by 5 bases and J by 0 bases, with 12 bases between them. The CDR3 extends over 15 amino acids. Per the germline V gene, CDR1 is SEHNR and CDR2 is FQNEAQ (reference sequence). The CDR3 protein is CASSPRGESTDTQYF. DNA of the CDR3: TGTGCCAGCAGCCCCAGGGGGGAGAGCACAGATACGCAGTATTTT.

CDR3: CASSQDKAVYEQYF. DNA for the CDR3: TGCGCCAGCAGCCAAGATAAAGCTGTCTACGAGCAGTACTTC. V usage is TRBV4-3 and J usage is TRBJ2-5; D not certain. Gene TRBJ2-7 matches the end of the DNA better, so the J call may be wrong. The CDR3 totals 14 residues. CDR1 is LGHNA and CDR2 is YSLEER in the germline V gene.

This clone has just one count. The chain has TRBV10-3 and TRBJ2-2; no clear D gene. The CDR3 contains 14 residues. Between the trimmed V and J ends, which lost 3 bases and 2 bases, there was a span of 7 bases. The germline gives CDR1 ENHRY, CDR2 SYGVKD. CDR3 sequence reads: CAISESENTGELFF. The CDR3, as DNA: TGTGCCATCAGTGAATCAGAAAACACCGGGGAGCTGTTTTTT.